These 21 T cell receptor beta chains were all obtained from the same sample, sequenced in a study of OX40 agonist ivuxolimab in advanced cancers. Assay used: immunoSEQ multiplex PCR; TCRdb lists only in-frame clones, some missing. Of roughly 60,000 clones in the sample, around four fifths were seen once. Sample: CD4+ or CD8+ T cells sorted from blood, taken in a trial of the OX40 agonist ivuxolimab. These receptors were taken from an adult with an advanced solid tumor such as melanoma, head and neck, liver or kidney cancer.

V and J are TRBV5-1 and TRBJ2-7; unclear D gene. Per germline, CDR1 SGHRS and CDR2 YFSETQ. CDR3 length: 12 amino acids. V dropped 3 bases and J dropped 4 bases, with 8 bases sitting between them. For the CDR3, the DNA is TGCGCCAGCAGCTCATACAGTTACGAGCAGTACTTC. This codes for CASSSYSYEQYF.

The V call is TRBV5-6, the J call TRBJ2-6, with 7 bases aligning to TRBD1. This CDR3 comprises 15 residues. The ends lost 3 bases at V and 2 bases at J; junction bases unmatched: 2. Germline CDR1 is SGHDT and CDR2 is YYEEEE. The CDR3 DNA reads as TGTGCCAGCAGCTCAGACAGGGCTGGGGCCAACGTCCTGACTTTC. Encoded protein: CASSSDRAGANVLTF.

V and J are TRBV5-4 and TRBJ2-3, with unresolved D. Trimming removed 0 bases at V and 2 bases at J, with 13 bases between. Germline V CDR1 and CDR2: SGHNT, YYREEE (reference sequence). The length of the CDR3 is 16 residues. CDR3 DNA sequence: TGTGCCAGCAGCTTGGAGAACGAGGCCTACACAGATACGCAGTATTTT. It codes for CASSLENEAYTDTQYF.

This clone was observed a few times. The genes are TRBV19 and TRBJ1-6; D gene uncertain. Germline loops: CDR1 LNHDA, CDR2 SQIVND (reference sequence). Trimming took 8 bases from V and 1 from J, leaving 6 bases between them. The CDR3 covers 13 residues. CDR3 sequence: CASRQSYNSPLHF. The CDR3 nucleotides read TGTGCCAGTCGGCAATCCTATAATTCACCCCTCCACTTT.

This chain links TRBV19 with TRBJ2-7, with D perhaps given as TRBD1 or TRBD2 (7 bases each). This CDR3 region has 11 residues. Germline loops: CDR1 LNHDA, CDR2 SQIVND (reference sequence). This chain's CDR3 is CAAGQLYEQYF. The DNA for the CDR3 is TGTGCAGCGGGACAGCTATACGAGCAGTACTTC.

The genes are TRBV6-6 and TRBJ2-7; D not certain. The CDR3 contains 13 residues. The V and J ends lost 8 bases and 4 bases respectively, with 15 bases between them. The germline V gene has CDR1 MNHNY and CDR2 SVGAGI (reference sequence). The CDR3 loop reads CASADPGRYEQYF. The CDR3 DNA reads as TGTGCCAGCGCTGACCCGGGCAGGTACGAGCAGTACTTC.

Written as DNA, the CDR3 is TGTGCCAGTAGTATAGCCGCGGTTCAGCCCCAGCATTTT. Translation gives CASSIAAVQPQHF. The V gene is TRBV19, the J gene TRBJ1-5; D gene ambiguous. The V gene lost 1 base and the J gene lost 6 bases, with 7 bases spanning the gap. The V gene's germline CDR1 is LNHDA and CDR2 SQIVND (reference sequence). This CDR3 contains 13 residues. The full variable domain, completed using reference TRBV19 and TRBJ1-5, is DGGITQSPKYLFRKEGQNVTLSCEQNLNHDAMYWYRQDPGQGLRLIYYSQIVNDFQKGDIAEGYSVSREKKESFPLTVTSAQKNPTAFYLCASSIAAVQPQHFGDGTRLSIL.

This CDR3 is CAGGQLADTQYF. CDR3 sequence (DNA): TGTGCCGGGGGGCAGTTAGCAGATACGCAGTATTTT. The chain is built from TRBV2 and TRBJ2-3, with D perhaps being TRBD1 or TRBD2 (6 bases each). Germline V CDR1 and CDR2: SNHLY, FYNNEI. CDR3 length: 12 residues. The V and J ends lost 11 bases and 4 bases respectively, with 13 bases between them.

Concerning this clone: At the DNA level, this CDR3 is encoded by other sequences in the same sample as well. CDR3 DNA sequence: TGTGCCACCCAACGGGGCTTAAACTCTGGGGCCAACGTCCTGACTTTC. Its translation: CATQRGLNSGANVLTF. This rearrangement joins TRBV28 to TRBJ2-6; D is tentatively TRBD1 or TRBD2 (5 bases each). The germline V gene has CDR1 MDHEN and CDR2 SYDVKM. The CDR3 loop spans 16 amino acids. The V end was cut by 10 bases, the J end by 0 bases, with 16 bases between. Full variable domain (remainder filled in from reference TRBV28 and TRBJ2-6): DVKVTQSSRYLVKRTGEKVFLECVQDMDHENMFWYRQDPGLGLRLIYFSYDVKMKEKGDIPEGYSVSREKKERFSLILESASTNQTSMYLCATQRGLNSGANVLTFGAGSRLTVL.

The chain carries TRBV19 and TRBJ2-7; no clear D. The CDR3 sequence is 14 residues long. V lost 3 bases, J lost 3 bases, and 12 bases lay in between. From germline, CDR1 is LNHDA and CDR2 SQIVND (reference sequence). The CDR3 region has the DNA TGTGCCAGTAGTATTGGAGATAGTAACTACGAGCAGTACTTC. This encodes CASSIGDSNYEQYF.

The chain recombines TRBV5-6 with TRBJ2-1; D remains unclear. The CDR3 has 15 residues. CDR1 and CDR2 (germline): SGHDT, YYEEEE. V lost 4 bases to trimming and J lost 0 bases, with 11 bases between them. The CDR3 reads CASSQDLRSYNEQFF. CDR3 sequence (DNA): TGTGCCAGCAGCCAAGACTTACGCTCCTACAATGAGCAGTTCTTC.

The chain uses TRBV6-1 and TRBJ1-6; a weak D match, TRBD1 (5 bases). This CDR3 region has 13 residues. The ends were cut back, 6 bases at V and 10 bases at J, with 13 bases in the middle. The germline gives CDR1 MNHNS, CDR2 SASEGT. The CDR3 reads CASSPLRGSPLHF. CDR3 nucleotide sequence: TGTGCCAGCAGCCCATTACGGGGGTCACCCCTCCACTTT.

The V gene is TRBV25-1, the J gene TRBJ2-5, with unresolved D. V dropped 6 bases and J dropped 2 bases, with 19 bases sitting between them. The CDR3 has 16 residues. Germline V lookup: CDR1 MGHDK, CDR2 SYGVNS. This CDR3 reads CASRPPGDPTQETQYF. CDR3 coding DNA: TGTGCCAGCAGACCTCCTGGGGATCCGACACAAGAGACCCAGTACTTC.

The CDR3 nucleotides are TGTGCCAGTAGTATTAGACGGAGCTCCTACAATGAGCAGTTCTTC. Translated, it gives CASSIRRSSYNEQFF. This chain connects TRBV19 to TRBJ2-1, with D uncertain. Germline V gives CDR1 LNHDA, CDR2 SQIVND (reference sequence). The CDR3 loop spans 15 amino acids. V lost 3 bases and J lost 0, with 9 bases in between.

The chain is built from TRBV4-1 and TRBJ2-7; D is unclear. The CDR3 has 12 residues. Trimming took 4 bases from V and 2 from J, leaving 6 bases between them. Germline V gene data show CDR1 as MGHRA and CDR2 as YSYEKL. The CDR3 DNA is TGCGCCAGCAGCCTACCCCCCTACGAGCAGTACTTC. Translating it yields CASSLPPYEQYF.

The V gene is TRBV28, the J gene TRBJ2-7, with TRBD2 matching over 7 bases. Looked up from germline, CDR1 is MDHEN and CDR2 is SYDVKM. V lost 3 bases to trimming and J lost 3 bases; unmatched junction nucleotides: 5. The CDR3 spans 14 residues. This CDR3 is CASSLAPGGYEQYF. DNA for the CDR3: TGTGCCAGCAGTTTGGCCCCGGGGGGCTACGAGCAGTACTTC.

This chain uses TRBV7-8 with TRBJ1-5; D is undetermined. The ends were cut back, 1 base at V and 4 bases at J, with 5 bases in the middle. The germline CDR1 and CDR2 sequences are SGHVS and FQNEAQ. This CDR3 comprises 13 residues. Here the CDR3 reads CASSLGVNQPQHF. In DNA form, the CDR3 reads TGTGCCAGCAGCTTAGGGGTTAATCAGCCCCAGCATTTT.

The chain combines TRBV30 with TRBJ2-7, with no clear D. V dropped 0 bases and J dropped 2 bases, with 5 bases sitting between them. Germline CDR1 reads GTSNPN; CDR2 reads SVGIG (reference sequence). The CDR3 is 12 residues long. As DNA, the CDR3 is TGTGCCTGGAGTGTAAGTCCCTACGAGCAGTACTTC. It encodes CAWSVSPYEQYF.

The chain combines TRBV5-1 with TRBJ2-7; TRBD1 is a possible D gene (5 bases). Germline CDR1 SGHRS, CDR2 YFSETQ. The CDR3 extends over 17 amino acids. The germline V and J ends were trimmed by 0 bases and 1 base, with 17 bases remaining between them. The CDR3, as DNA: TGCGCCAGCAGCTTGGATAGTCTTTCAGGGCAGTCCTACGAGCAGTACTTC. It yields the protein CASSLDSLSGQSYEQYF. Looking up the rest from reference TRBV5-1 and TRBJ2-7 gives the full variable domain: KAGVTQTPRYLIKTRGQQVTLSCSPISGHRSVSWYQQTPGQGLQFLFEYFSETQRNKGNFPGRFSGRQFSNSRSEMNVSTLELGDSALYLCASSLDSLSGQSYEQYFGPGTRLTVT.

This sequence joins TRBV18 and TRBJ2-1; D remains ambiguous. Per germline, CDR1 KGHSH and CDR2 LQKENI. There are 15 residues in the CDR3. Between the trimmed V and J ends, which lost 3 bases and 4 bases, there was a span of 13 bases. This chain's CDR3 is CASSPLTVGYNEQFF. As DNA, the CDR3 is TGTGCCAGCTCACCCCTCACGGTGGGATACAATGAGCAGTTCTTC.

The sample holds one count of this clone. This rearrangement joins TRBV5-5 to TRBJ2-1; weak D call: TRBD2 (5 bases). The V end was cut by 3 bases, the J end by 5 bases, with 21 bases between. The germline CDR1 and CDR2 sequences are SGHKS and YYEKEE (reference sequence). There are 17 residues in the CDR3. The CDR3 nucleotides are TGTGCCAGCAGCTGGGCGGCCTTAGCGAACCAGAACAATGAGCAGTTCTTC. It yields the protein CASSWAALANQNNEQFF.